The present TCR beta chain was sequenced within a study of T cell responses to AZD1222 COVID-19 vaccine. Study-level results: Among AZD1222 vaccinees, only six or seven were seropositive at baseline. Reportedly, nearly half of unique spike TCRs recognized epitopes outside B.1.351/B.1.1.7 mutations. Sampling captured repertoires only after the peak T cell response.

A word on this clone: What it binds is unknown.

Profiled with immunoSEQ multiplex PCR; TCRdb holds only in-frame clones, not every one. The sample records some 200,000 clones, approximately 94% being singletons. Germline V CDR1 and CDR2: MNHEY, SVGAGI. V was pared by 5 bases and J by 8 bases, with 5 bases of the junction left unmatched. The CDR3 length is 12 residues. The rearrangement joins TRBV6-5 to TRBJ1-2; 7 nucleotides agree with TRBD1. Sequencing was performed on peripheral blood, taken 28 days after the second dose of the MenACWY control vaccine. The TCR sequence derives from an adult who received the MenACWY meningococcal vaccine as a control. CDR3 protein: CASSQQGKGYTF. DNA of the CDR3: TGTGCCAGCAGTCAACAGGGGAAAGGCTACACCTTC.